Shown below are 24 T cell receptor beta chains from a single sample sequenced in a study of T-cell memory formation after mild COVID-19. TCRdb recomputed calls from the 5' RACE reads with MiXCR, one row per CDR3 protein. Of 450,000 to 700,000 distinct CDR3 sequences in the sample, under 20% were seen once. Source material: PBMCs or a T cell subset sorted from them (not recorded which). The receptors stem from an adult woman who had mild COVID-19 (a few samples of this study predate the infection). Cell type and time point are not known.

The genes are TRBV12-3 or TRBV12-4 and TRBJ1-6; unclear D gene. The germline V and J ends were trimmed by 6 bases and 5 bases, with 11 bases remaining between them. The CDR3 contains 14 residues. CDR3 sequence reads: CASRPDGDNSPLHF. The CDR3 DNA follows: TGTGCCAGCAGGCCCGACGGTGATAATTCACCCCTCCACTTT.

This clonotype was found a few times. V is TRBV7-9 and J is TRBJ1-2; D gene uncertain. Trimming removed 2 bases at V and 4 bases at J, with 11 bases between. The CDR3 length is 14 residues. Germline-derived CDR1 and CDR2 are SEHNR and FQNEAQ (reference sequence). The DNA for the CDR3 is TGTGCCAGCAGCTTAAACCCCGCAACCTATGGCTACACCTTC. Amino acids: CASSLNPATYGYTF.

V usage is TRBV18 and J usage is TRBJ1-1; 7 bases agree with TRBD1. The CDR3 totals 17 residues. Germline assignment: CDR1 KGHSH and CDR2 LQKENI. V trimming: 0 bases; J trimming: 0 bases; junction bases outside the gene matches: 7. The CDR3 DNA reads as TGTGCCAGCTCACCACCGGGACAGTTTATTCTGAACACTGAAGCTTTCTTT. Translating it yields CASSPPGQFILNTEAFF.

This clonotype has more than one count but fewer than ten. This chain joins TRBV4-1 and TRBJ1-4; possibly TRBD1 for D (5 bases). Germline CDR1 and CDR2: MGHRA and YSYEKL. The ends were cut back, 5 bases at V and 2 bases at J, with 12 bases in the middle. The CDR3 consists of 15 residues. In DNA, the CDR3 is TGCGCCAGCAGCTATTCAGGGTGGACTAATGAAAAACTGTTTTTT. Encoded protein: CASSYSGWTNEKLFF.

The chain has TRBV20-1 and TRBJ1-3; D is unresolved. The CDR3 consists of 14 residues. CDR1 and CDR2 (germline): DFQATT, SNEGSKA (reference sequence). Trimming stripped 5 bases from V and 1 base from J, with 12 bases between. The CDR3 coding sequence is TGCAGTGCTCCTCACGTAGAATCTGGAAACACCATATATTTT. Its protein product is CSAPHVESGNTIYF.

A word on this clonotype: Its ends do not fully match the called genes, so a read error is possible. The chain joins TRBV2 to TRBJ1-2; D perhaps matches TRBD1 (5 bases). CDR1 and CDR2 (germline): SNHLY, FYNNEI. This CDR3 has 13 residues. DNA of the CDR3: TGTGCCAGCGTGATCCAGGGTGATTATGGCTACGCCTTC. This codes for CASVIQGDYGYAF.

The table lists this clonotype with many counts. The chain joins TRBV7-9 to TRBJ2-1; TRBD2 matches at 8 bases. The length of the CDR3 is 16 residues. The germline CDR1 and CDR2 sequences are SEHNR and FQNEAQ (reference sequence). Losses at the gene ends were 6 bases for V and 0 bases for J; bases not matched to a gene: 7. CDR3 nucleotides: TGTGCCAGCAGGTTTTCAGCGGGAGACTCCTACAATGAGCAGTTCTTC. Amino acid sequence: CASRFSAGDSYNEQFF.

There are a few counts of this clonotype. This chain uses TRBV20-1 with TRBJ2-3; TRBD2 agrees at 7 bases. This CDR3 comprises 17 residues. Germline CDR1 is DFQATT and CDR2 is SNEGSKA (reference sequence). The J segment lost 2 bases and the V segment lost 0 bases, leaving 11 bases of the junction unmatched. For the CDR3, the DNA is TGCAGTGCTAGAGAATTTCGAGGGAGGGCCCTCACAGATACGCAGTATTTT. Translated: CSAREFRGRALTDTQYF.

The chain recombines TRBV12-3 or TRBV12-4 with TRBJ2-1, with TRBD2 identical over 9 bases. The V segment lost 5 bases and the J segment 4 bases; nucleotides outside the gene matches: 15. The CDR3 contains 18 residues. As DNA, the CDR3 is TGTGCCAGCAGTCCCCTGAGGGGTAGCGGGGGATTATACAATGAGCAGTTCTTC. Its translation: CASSPLRGSGGLYNEQFF.

The V and J genes are TRBV12-3 or TRBV12-4 and TRBJ1-1; D is perhaps TRBD1 (5 bases). Trimming took off 9 bases at V and 6 bases at J, with 14 bases between the two ends. The CDR3 runs to 12 residues. In nucleotides, the CDR3 is TGTGCCAGTGGGGTGGGGGTTTCTGAAGCTTTCTTT. Protein sequence: CASGVGVSEAFF.

The DNA for the CDR3 is TGTGCCAGCAGTGAACGTCAGCGACCCATCTCCTACGAGCAGTACTTC. Translating gives CASSERQRPISYEQYF. The genes are TRBV2 and TRBJ2-7; no clear D. Trimming shortened V by 2 bases and J by 0 bases, and 14 bases separated the two germline ends. CDR1 and CDR2 from the germline V gene are SNHLY and FYNNEI. This CDR3 is 16 amino acids long.

V usage is TRBV5-1 and J usage is TRBJ2-6; no definite D call. The CDR3 runs to 19 residues. Trimming took off 0 bases at V and 3 bases at J, with 19 bases between the two ends. The germline CDR1 and CDR2 sequences are SGHRS and YFSETQ. The CDR3 DNA reads TGCGCCAGCAGCTTGGTTGGAGTCTGGTCAAACTTTGGGGCCAACGTCCTGACTTTC. It is translated as CASSLVGVWSNFGANVLTF.

Only a few counts were recorded for this clonotype. Germline is not matched at one junction end, which may reflect a read error. The chain uses TRBV6-6 and TRBJ2-5; 8 bases fit TRBD1. The germline gives CDR1 MNHNY, CDR2 SVGAGI (reference sequence). The CDR3 extends over 15 amino acids. The CDR3 DNA follows: TGTGCCAGCAGTTACTCCGACAGGGGCCAAGGGACCCAGTACTTC. It translates to CASSYSDRGQGTQYF.

This CDR3 is CASSLVPGSFDEQYF. CDR3 nucleotides: TGTGCCAGCAGCTTAGTCCCAGGGAGTTTCGACGAGCAGTACTTC. The chain is built from TRBV7-6 and TRBJ2-7; D tentatively fits TRBD1 or TRBD2 (5 bases each). Germline-derived CDR1 and CDR2 are SGHVS and FNYEAQ. V lost 1 base to trimming and J lost 5 bases, with 15 bases between them. CDR3 length equals 15 residues.

The chain recombines TRBV12-3 or TRBV12-4 with TRBJ2-3; D possibly corresponds to TRBD2 (6 bases). This CDR3 is 13 amino acids long. V dropped 6 bases and J dropped 2 bases, with 9 bases sitting between them. The CDR3 region is CASRRDATDTQYF. The CDR3 DNA is TGTGCCAGCAGGCGGGACGCCACAGATACGCAGTATTTT.

The chain couples TRBV5-5 to TRBJ2-3; D remains unclear. Germline V CDR1 and CDR2: SGHKS, YYEKEE (reference sequence). V lost 1 base, J lost 5 bases, and 11 bases lay in between. CDR3 length: 14 amino acids. Here the CDR3 DNA reads TGTGCCAGCAGCTTGAGCCGGGTTTTAGATACGCAGTATTTT. This sequence encodes CASSLSRVLDTQYF.

CDR3 region: CATSDPLGGAEQFF. The CDR3 DNA is TGTGCCACCAGTGACCCCCTGGGGGGAGCTGAGCAGTTCTTC. This chain connects TRBV24-1 to TRBJ2-1; possible D gene TRBD2, 6 bases. The CDR3 contains 14 residues. Looked up from germline, CDR1 is KGHDR and CDR2 is SFDVKD. V was pared by 4 bases and J by 9 bases, with 15 bases between.

The chain combines TRBV20-1 with TRBJ2-7; D is possibly TRBD1 or TRBD2 (7 bases each). V gave up 6 bases and J gave up 7 bases, with 16 bases separating them. This CDR3 spans 12 amino acids. Germline lookup yields CDR1 DFQATT and CDR2 SNEGSKA (reference sequence). CDR3 nucleotide sequence: TGCAGTGCCCAGGGGACAGCGGGAGAGCAGTACTTC. Translating it yields CSAQGTAGEQYF.

This clonotype was recorded a few times. V gene TRBV6-5 combines with J gene TRBJ2-7; 8 positions agree with TRBD1. This CDR3 spans 15 amino acids. After removal of 2 bases from V and 4 bases from J, the junction contained 7 bases not matched to a gene. Germline V gives CDR1 MNHEY, CDR2 SVGAGI. The CDR3 nucleotides read TGTGCCAGCAGTTACCAGCCAGGGGGCCGGTACGAGCAGTACTTC. Its translation is CASSYQPGGRYEQYF.

This clonotype was seen more than once but under ten times. The rearrangement uses TRBV6-2 or TRBV6-3 and TRBJ1-1; D remains unclear. The CDR3 covers 15 residues. Germline lookup yields CDR1 MNHEY and CDR2 SVGEGT. Trimming pared 8 bases from V and 3 bases from J, leaving 19 bases between. The DNA for the CDR3 is TGTGCCAGCGAGTCATGGGGTAGGGCGGACACTGAAGCTTTCTTT. As protein: CASESWGRADTEAFF.

This clonotype was detected a few times. This chain's CDR3 is CASSPRQGRAYEQYF. DNA of the CDR3: TGTGCCAGCAGCCCAAGACAGGGTAGAGCCTACGAGCAGTACTTC. This sequence joins TRBV7-2 and TRBJ2-7; 7 bases align to TRBD1. Losses at the gene ends were 5 bases for V and 2 bases for J; bases not matched to a gene: 9. There are 15 residues in the CDR3. In germline, CDR1 is SGHTA, CDR2 FQGNSA.

This clonotype was seen at least ten times. This sequence joins TRBV29-1 and TRBJ1-2; perhaps TRBD1 as D (5 bases). Germline V lookup: CDR1 SQVTM, CDR2 ANQGSEA. The CDR3 has 13 residues. The V and J ends lost 0 bases and 8 bases respectively, with 13 bases between them. The CDR3 here is CSVEDLHQGGYTF. The CDR3 DNA follows: TGCAGCGTTGAAGATCTTCACCAGGGAGGCTACACCTTC.

The V and J genes are TRBV3-1 and TRBJ1-2, with a possible D match to TRBD1 (5 bases). Germline assignment: CDR1 LGHDT and CDR2 YNNKEL (reference sequence). There are 17 residues in the CDR3. V was pared by 0 bases and J by 3 bases, with 17 bases between. CDR3 protein: CASSQDEGSGQYYGYTF. Written as DNA, the CDR3 is TGTGCCAGCAGCCAAGATGAGGGGTCAGGGCAATACTATGGCTACACCTTC. Looking up the rest from reference TRBV3-1 and TRBJ1-2 gives the full variable domain: DTAVSQTPKYLVTQMGNDKSIKCEQNLGHDTMYWYKQDSKKFLKIMFSYNNKELIINETVPNRFSPKSPDKAHLNLHINSLELGDSAVYFCASSQDEGSGQYYGYTFGSGTRLTVV.

The chain has TRBV2 and TRBJ2-3; TRBD1 might be the D (6 bases). This CDR3 has 15 amino acids. The V gene's germline CDR1 is SNHLY and CDR2 FYNNEI. The V gene lost 10 bases and the J gene lost 0 bases, with 17 bases spanning the gap. The CDR3 spells CATFASGASTDTQYF. The CDR3 region has the DNA TGTGCCACCTTTGCCTCAGGGGCGAGCACAGATACGCAGTATTTT.